This TCR beta chain came from a study of cytomegalovirus exposure and HLA in healthy donors (TCRdb year 2017). In the study overall: An earlier analysis of about 560 of the donors reported 250 to 300 Gb of sequence data and around 110 million unique TCR beta sequences obtained from about 200 million T cells. An early release covering about 600 HLA-typed donors comprised approximately 300 gigabases of sequencing data and around 85 million unique TCR sequences. Of the roughly 400 genotyped donors, about 80% fell in the genetic ancestry cluster associated with self-reported Caucasian donors. The study was designed to test whether signatures of past pathogen exposure could be identified by cataloging public T cell receptors. The study profiled the T cell repertoires of under 850 subjects by immunosequencing and related them to cytomegalovirus serostatus. Along with the approximately 600-subject first cohort, a separate validation cohort of 120 different subjects was used. The study combined high-throughput TCR immunosequencing, statistical association of individual TCRs with disease status, and machine learning to predict cytomegalovirus infection status. To study patterns of TCR occurrence, a later analysis re-analyzed previously published TCR beta repertoires from 666 donors and added high-resolution HLA genotyping. In the later analysis, no new phenotypic data were used to find candidate immune exposures; instead, reliance was placed on TCR beta sequences and their occurrence across donors. An earlier analysis of 500 to 650 of the donors applied high-throughput TCR beta sequencing to assess whether each TCR beta V gene segment acted as functional or pseudogenic. Donor age, sex, ethnicity and CMV serostatus were collected together with the repertoire data. Genome-wide SNP genotypes for about 65% of the roughly 700 donors were used in a later genetic analysis, which treated that subset as a discovery cohort. Every repertoire in the discovery cohort had been generated on one and the same sequencing platform. HLA typing included class I and class II loci at four-digit resolution. Typing coverage differed by locus: A, B, C, DRB1 and DQB1 were typed in roughly 620-640 donors, DQA1 in approximately 520, DPA1 in 600 to 610, and DPB1 in 472. Because of strong linkage in the cohort, roughly five DR-DQ haplotypes were treated as single units for association and clustering. On average, around 200,000 unique TCR beta nucleotide sequences were sequenced per donor among roughly 430 genotyped donors of the cohort, with 15% to 20% of those sequences being non-productive.

Beyond this particular receptor, the publication reports: HLA typing was unavailable for some donors at each locus, so association tests used only the typed subset. Linkage disequilibrium might explain the correlated functional status among segregating V segments, but an unknown experimental factor could not be excluded. For the cohort, immune exposure information was limited to CMV serostatus. According to a later analysis, most CMV-associated TCR beta chains appeared to be HLA-restricted, and the HLA associations seemed to be driven largely by CMV exposure. Because counts were too low, about 18 rarely observed V segments, including chromosome 9 orphons, were left out of the earlier analysis of some 640 of the donors. A later analysis found that HLA-associated TCR beta chains were more clonally expanded and had lower generation probabilities than equally common non-associated chains. In a later genetic analysis, a missense DCLRE1C variant was associated with V-gene and J-gene trimming of TCR beta chains, and the association was replicated in an independent cohort. Cytomegalovirus status was reported to be diagnosed by the classifier with high specificity and sensitivity in both the original and validation cohorts. A total of 150 to 200 TCR beta chains were listed by the study as associated with cytomegalovirus. In a later genetic analysis, fewer N-insertions in productive TCRs were reported among donors in an Asian-associated ancestry cluster than the 666-donor mean. In an earlier analysis of more than 450 of the donors, most TCR beta V segments were observed in productive rearrangements about 87% or about 30% of the time, broadly matching IMGT annotations. Some IMGT-functional V segments, including TRBV6-2 and TRBV6-3, could not be distinguished by the 87-base-pair reads and were therefore excluded. When HLA alleles, especially DR and DQ, strongly co-occurred, attributing TCR associations to individual alleles was difficult. In a later analysis, the rate of TCR association differed among HLA loci, with DRB1 alleles having the most associated TCRs and HLA-C alleles having the fewest. The presence/absence analyses assumed that sequencing depth was roughly uniform across donors, and that assumption may not be true. A group of highly shared sequence variants was considered likely to be a technical artifact of the sequencing pipeline. Three of the identified cytomegalovirus-associated TCR beta chains were confirmed in vitro to be specific for cytomegalovirus antigens. Most TCR sequences were observed very rarely across donors, whereas some public TCRs were present in many individuals. At a false discovery rate of 0.05, a later analysis linked 16,951 TCR beta sequences to specific HLA alleles. Only TCR beta chains were sequenced in this cohort, and the absence of alpha or paired-chain data limited detectable features. The authors suggested that the approach could potentially be extended to other disease states and immunological phenotypes. A further reported finding was that TCR beta sequences accurately predicted the HLA-A and HLA-B alleles for most subjects in the first cohort. According to a later analysis, parvovirus B19, influenza, CMV and Epstein-Barr virus appeared linked to several top co-occurrence clusters.

The trim is 3 bases for V and 0 bases for J, with a gap of 18 bases between the germline ends. The germline V gene supplies CDR1 MDHEN and CDR2 SYDVKM. CDR3 length: 17 amino acids, cysteine to phenylalanine. The DNA shown is the 51-base CDR3, in frame from base 1. The cohort comprised fewer than 700 healthy bone marrow donors. At the time of sampling, all cohort members were nominally healthy, though unrecorded immune exposures were likely present. The donor tested CMV seropositive and was one of the 289 seropositive cohort members. A peripheral blood sample was collected from each donor, and TCR beta sequencing was performed on peripheral blood mononuclear cells. Genomic DNA was extracted from the blood cell samples with the Qiagen DNeasy Blood Extraction Kit. This clone showed up just once. Its recognized antigen is unknown. No much larger clone exists at a distance of one base, and base qualities are not known.

The receptor library was made with the immunoSEQ multiplex PCR assay. For the multiplex PCR, a mixture combining 60 forward primers for TCR Vbeta segments and 13 reverse primers for TCR Jbeta segments was used. The CDR3 region of rearranged TCR beta genes was amplified from genomic DNA by a multiplex PCR assay. Amplified TCR beta libraries were sequenced as 87-base-pair reads on the Illumina HiSeq System. The paper's data handling went like this. Across the 670 or so repertoires, a later analysis counted tens of millions of unique TCR beta chains, 9.5 million to 13 million of which were shared by at least two donors. Raw reads were error-corrected and collapsed into unique sequences by a nearest-neighbor algorithm in which closely related sequences were merged to remove PCR and sequencing errors. Alignment of CDR3 sequences to IMGT reference sequences was used to assign V, D and J gene segments. For a sequence to be retained, at least a six-nucleotide match to both a V gene segment and a J gene segment was required. A rearrangement counted as productive if the CDR3 had no stop codons and remained in frame with V and J, and every other rearrangement counted as non-productive. CDR3 was defined by IMGT convention, running from the second conserved V-encoded cysteine to the conserved J-encoded phenylalanine. The earlier analysis of more than 450 of the donors excluded sequences that lacked an unambiguous match to a single V gene segment. In an earlier analysis of 450 to 750 of the donors, a V segment was called functional when productive rearrangements were above 56.7%, and segregating when the standard deviation between donors exceeded 5%. To diagnose cytomegalovirus status from the catalog of TCR beta chain sequences, a statistical classification framework was built. In a later analysis, TCR nucleotide sequences were compared against IMGT/GENE-DB human TR gene sequences so that V and J genes could be assigned. The TCRdist pipeline was used in a later analysis to assign CDR3 sequences and most-parsimonious VDJ recombination scenarios. A later analysis defined each TCR beta chain by its CDR3 amino acid sequence plus V-gene family, and excluded reads lacking a unique V-gene family. In a later analysis, fewer than 650 highly shared, low-generation-probability nucleotide sequences were removed to address suspected cross-contamination and a sequencing artifact. A later analysis calculated a clonal expansion index for each public chain from normalized within-repertoire ranks of inferred template counts. A later analysis computed generation probabilities with a VDJ recombination model fitted to out-of-frame rearrangements, and checked the results against IGoR. In a later analysis, TCR-TCR, TCR-HLA and TCR-CMV co-occurrence was scored with hypergeometric tests, and a repertoire-size bias correction was applied to TCR pairs. False discovery rates were estimated in a later analysis by permuting HLA or CMV assignments 20 times. In a later analysis, co-occurring TCRs were grouped using DBSCAN, and TCRdist sequence similarity was added for clustering within HLA-allele-positive subsets. Co-occurrence clustering excluded repertoires with fewer than 30,000 or more than 120,000 public chains, plus five with anomalous nucleotide sharing. Here the immuneACCESS table is served through TCRdb, limited to in-frame sequences with V and J called. Missing clones are a known gap in these copies; in checked studies unresolved V genes cover under half, and the rest lacks a known reason. D and trimming come from the DNA, and the V and J calls and clone size come from that table. This sample has about 190,000 clones in its table, and 74% of those were observed once. 3% to 3.5% of the sample goes to the ten largest clones.

Sequenced sample: PBMCs. This receptor was obtained from a woman aged 25 to 39 in good health and CMV-seropositive. The chain joins TRBV28 to TRBJ2-7; the D segment could be TRBD2, given 6 matching bases. The base sequence is TGTGCCAGCAGTTTCTCGGCTGCTGGGACTGACTCCTACGAGCAGTACTTC. Its amino acids are CASSFSAAGTDSYEQYF.